This T cell receptor (beta chain) was sequenced during a study of chemoradiotherapy in HPV16-positive cancers. Findings and caveats of the study: Functional assays defining HPV-specific T cells used only a couple of HPV16-positive patients. For HPV16-positive patients, expanding HPV-responsive T cells associated with longer recurrence-free survival.

This CDR3 comprises 15 residues. With 0 bases clipped from V and 5 bases from J, the junction kept 6 bases outside the gene matches. Germline-derived CDR1 and CDR2 are SGHNT and YYREEE (reference sequence). In regard to this clone: Its antigen is unidentified.

Repertoires were sampled repeatedly during chemoradiotherapy. Sequenced by immunoSEQ multiplex PCR; TCRdb stores in-frame clones only, minus some. The sample lists approximately 3,500 clones; 75% to 85% were seen once. This sequence was found in a human donor with HPV-associated anogenital cancer. The specimen comprised tumor tissue, sampled from a patient who underwent chemoradiotherapy. The chain is built from TRBV5-4 and TRBJ1-2, with 8 bases fitting TRBD1. The CDR3 DNA reads TGTGCCAGCAGCTTGGGAATGGGACAGGATTATGGCTACACCTTC. It codes for CASSLGMGQDYGYTF.